The clone carrying this TCR beta chain was recorded many times. Its target is unknown. A junction boundary mismatches the germline segment, possibly from a read error. The read stops 3 residues short of the end of the CDR3; the missing end is completed from the germline J gene. The germline CDR1 and CDR2 sequences are LGHNA and YNFKEQ. There are 14 residues in the CDR3. The data stem from a study of T cell clonality in common variable immunodeficiency. Study-wide findings and caveats: Fewer TCRbeta clones were shared among CVID subjects than controls.

CVID and control samples used equivalent genomic DNA input. TCRdb keeps only in-frame clones here, not all; method: immunoSEQ multiplex PCR. The sample holds about 37,000 clones, and no clone turns up only once. Each donor provided roughly 4.5 to 9 ml of heparinized whole blood. The TCR originated in a person aged 18 to 75 in good health. The sample was peripheral blood mononuclear cells. The chain carries TRBV4-2 and TRBJ2-3; TRBD1 is a possible D gene (8 bases). The CDR3 loop is CASSIQGGADTQYF. Partial CDR3 DNA: TGCGCCAGCAGCATACAGGGGGGGGCAGATACG.